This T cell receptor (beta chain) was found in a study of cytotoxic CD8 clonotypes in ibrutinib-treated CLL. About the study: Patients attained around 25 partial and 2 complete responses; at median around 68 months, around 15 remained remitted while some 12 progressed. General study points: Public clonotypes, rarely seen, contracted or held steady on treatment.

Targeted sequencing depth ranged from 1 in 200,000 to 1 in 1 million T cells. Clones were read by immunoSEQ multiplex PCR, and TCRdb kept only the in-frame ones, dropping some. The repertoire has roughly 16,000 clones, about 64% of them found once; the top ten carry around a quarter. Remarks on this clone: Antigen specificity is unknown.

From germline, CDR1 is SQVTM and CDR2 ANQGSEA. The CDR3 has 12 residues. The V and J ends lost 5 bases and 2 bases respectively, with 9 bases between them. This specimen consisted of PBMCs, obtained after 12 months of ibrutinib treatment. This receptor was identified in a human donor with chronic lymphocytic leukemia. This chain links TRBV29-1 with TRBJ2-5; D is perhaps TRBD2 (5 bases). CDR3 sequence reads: CSVLREQETQYF. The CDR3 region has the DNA TGCAGCGTTCTACGGGAACAAGAGACCCAGTACTTC.